Listed below are T cell receptor beta chains from one sample, sequenced in a study of control samples from healthy donors and cancer patients. Produced via immunoSEQ multiplex PCR; TCRdb's table is partial and in-frame only. The table includes 150,000 to 180,000 clones, approximately 96% detected once. Sequences were obtained from blood. These TCRs come from a man aged 35-49 years in good health. The CDR3 runs from the conserved cysteine through the conserved F or W. Each record gives: J gene, D gene, V gene, clone size, CDR3 DNA, CDR3 protein. D genes are given only for firm matches. Clone size is shown for a subset of rows, as once, few, many or a class of expanded clone.

>TRBJ1-1|-|TRBV7-8|-
TGTGCCAGCAGCTTAGGCGGGAAGAACACTGAAGCTTTCTTT
CASSLGGKNTEAFF
>TRBJ2-5|-|TRBV5-1|-
TGCGCCAGCAGCTTGGGACAGGTATTTGAGACCCAGTACTTC
CASSLGQVFETQYF
>TRBJ2-3|-|TRBV5-1|-
TGCGCCAGCAGCGGGACATCGAGCACAGATACGCAGTATTTT
CASSGTSSTDTQYF
>TRBJ2-5|-|TRBV5-1|-
TGCGCCAGCAGCTTGCCGGGGACGGCACAGACCCAGTACTTC
CASSLPGTAQTQYF
>TRBJ2-7|-|TRBV6-6|-
TGTGCCAGCGGCCTACAGGGAACAAACGAGCAGTACTTC
CASGLQGTNEQYF
>TRBJ1-1|TRBD1|TRBV7-2|once
TGTGCCAGCAGCTTGACAGGGAGGACTGAAGCTTTCTTT
CASSLTGRTEAFF
>TRBJ1-2|TRBD1|TRBV5-6|-
TGTGCCAGCAGCTTTGGACAGGGGGCTTATGGCTACACCTTC
CASSFGQGAYGYTF
>TRBJ2-2|-|TRBV29-1|-
TGCAGCGTGTGGTCCGGGGAGCTGTTTTTT
CSVWSGELFF
>TRBJ1-1|-|TRBV5-4|-
TGTGCCAGCAGCTTCGCGGGGAACACTGAAGCTTTCTTT
CASSFAGNTEAFF
>TRBJ1-1|-|TRBV15|-
TGTGCCACCAGCAGAGATCGTGGACACTTGGCTTTCTTT
CATSRDRGHLAFF
>TRBJ1-1|-|TRBV7-8|once
TGTGCCAGCAGCTTAGCCTCTCGGGGAGTGAACACTGAAGCTTTCTTT
CASSLASRGVNTEAFF
>TRBJ1-1|TRBD1|TRBV24-1|-
TGTGCCACCAGTGACCGACAGGGGGGCAACACTGAAGCTTTCTTT
CATSDRQGGNTEAFF
>TRBJ1-1|-|TRBV9|-
TGTGCCAGCAGCGTAGCTGTTGGACGGGCGAACACTGAAGCTTTCTTT
CASSVAVGRANTEAFF
>TRBJ1-2|-|TRBV9|-
TGTGCCCCCCGGTCGGGTTGGTCTGGCTACACCTTC
CAPRSGWSGYTF
>TRBJ1-4|TRBD1|TRBV28|-
TGTGCCAGCAGAAGCGGGACAGGGAGTGAAAAACTGTTTTTT
CASRSGTGSEKLFF
>TRBJ2-7|TRBD1|TRBV27|-
TGTGCCAGCAAACGGACAGGGCGCTACGAGCAGTACTTC
CASKRTGRYEQYF
>TRBJ1-6|-|TRBV7-8|-
TGTGCCAGCAGCTTAGAAGCAGGGCGACCCCTCCACTTT
CASSLEAGRPLHF
>TRBJ2-7|-|TRBV11-3|-
TGTGCCAGCGCGGAAGGGGACGAGCAGTACTTC
CASAEGDEQYF
>TRBJ2-7|-|TRBV5-4|-
TGTGCCAGCAGCCGGGACCGGTACGAGCAGTACTTC
CASSRDRYEQYF
>TRBJ1-2|-|TRBV5-5|-
TGTGCCAGCAGCTTGGCGGGGTATGGCTACACCTTC
CASSLAGYGYTF
>TRBJ1-1|TRBD1|TRBV5-5|-
TGTGCCAGCAGCTTGGCCGGGACAGGGAGTTGGAACACTGAAGCTTTCTTT
CASSLAGTGSWNTEAFF
>TRBJ1-1|-|TRBV29-1|-
TGCAGCGCCCTACTCGGCAACACTGAAGCTTTCTTT
CSALLGNTEAFF
>TRBJ1-1|-|TRBV25-1|-
TGTGCCAGCAGTTCCCCGTTGGGAGGCACTGAAGCTTTCTTT
CASSSPLGGTEAFF
>TRBJ1-4|-|TRBV18|-
TGTGCCAGCTCACCCGGGACGACCTATAATGAAAAACTGTTTTTT
CASSPGTTYNEKLFF
>TRBJ2-1|-|TRBV14|-
TGTGCCAGCAGCCAAGAGGGGCGTTACTCCTACAATGAGCAGTTCTTC
CASSQEGRYSYNEQFF
>TRBJ2-7|TRBD1|TRBV6-2/TRBV6-3|-
TGTGCCAGCAGCGACTTACCGGGACAGGCCCCCTACGAGCAGTACTTC
CASSDLPGQAPYEQYF
>TRBJ2-7|-|TRBV5-1|-
TGCGCCAGCCGAAGGACGTCTAACTCCTACGAGCAGTACTTC
CASRRTSNSYEQYF
>TRBJ1-2|TRBD1|TRBV2|-
TGTGCCAGCAGTAGGGGACAGGGGGTACGTGGCTACACCTTC
CASSRGQGVRGYTF